Described below is a single TCR beta chain sequence and its context. These data originate in a study of T-cell memory formation after mild COVID-19. The wider study: TCR clusters were mostly donor specific.

TCRdb itself ran the 5' RACE reads through MiXCR, one entry per CDR3 protein. The sample holds hundreds of thousands of distinct CDR3 sequences, 23% seen once. The material sequenced was PBMCs or a T cell subset sorted from them (not recorded which). This TCR was sampled from an adult woman who had mild COVID-19 (a few samples of this study predate the infection). Cell type and time point are not known.

CDR3 sequence reads: CASSPVVGRLATNEKLFF. The CDR3 bases are TGTGCCAGCAGCCCTGTGGTAGGCAGACTTGCAACTAATGAAAAACTGTTTTTT. This chain uses TRBV2 with TRBJ1-4; D call uncertain. The CDR3 sequence is 18 residues long. V was shortened by 6 bases and J by 0 bases, with 20 bases between the two germline ends. Per germline, CDR1 SNHLY and CDR2 FYNNEI.